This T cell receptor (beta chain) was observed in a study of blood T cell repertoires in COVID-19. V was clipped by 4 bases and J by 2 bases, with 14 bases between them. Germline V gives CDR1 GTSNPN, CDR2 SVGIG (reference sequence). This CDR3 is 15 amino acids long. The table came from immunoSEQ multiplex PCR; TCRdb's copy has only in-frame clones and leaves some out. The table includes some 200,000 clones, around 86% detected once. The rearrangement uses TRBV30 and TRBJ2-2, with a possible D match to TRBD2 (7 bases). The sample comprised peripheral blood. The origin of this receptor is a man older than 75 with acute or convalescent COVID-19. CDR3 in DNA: TGTGCCTGGAAATTCGGGGGGCGAAACACCGGGGAGCTGTTTTTT. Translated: CAWKFGGRNTGELFF.